This passage covers 12 T cell receptor beta chains from one sample sequenced in a study of T cell responses to AZD1222 COVID-19 vaccine. Assay: immunoSEQ multiplex PCR; the TCRdb copy retains only in-frame clones and omits some. The sample consists of more than 30,000 clones, approximately 90% of them appearing once. Sequenced here: peripheral blood, sampled 28 days after the second AZD1222 dose. The receptors shown here come from an adult who received the AZD1222 COVID-19 vaccine.

This clone was seen only a few times. CDR3 coding DNA: TGTGCCAGCACCCCGCCCCCTTCCGAATTCACCGGGGAGCTGTTTTTT. It is translated as CASTPPPSEFTGELFF. The chain has TRBV28 and TRBJ2-2, with D unclear. CDR3 length: 16 amino acids. V was cut by 7 bases and J by 4 bases, with 19 bases left in between. Germline CDR1 MDHEN, CDR2 SYDVKM.

The gene calls are TRBV19 and TRBJ1-2; possible D gene TRBD1, 5 bases. From germline, CDR1 is LNHDA and CDR2 SQIVND (reference sequence). This CDR3 has 13 residues. Trimming left V 3 bases short and J 3 bases short, with 8 bases between. DNA for the CDR3: TGTGCCAGTAGTATGGCAGGGTACTATGGCTACACCTTC. This sequence encodes CASSMAGYYGYTF.

The genes are TRBV2 and TRBJ2-4; the D call may be TRBD1 or TRBD2 (6 bases each). Germline CDR1 reads SNHLY; CDR2 reads FYNNEI. Trimming removed 6 bases from V and 3 bases from J, with 15 bases in between. The CDR3 extends over 15 amino acids. The CDR3 DNA sequence: TGTGCCAGCAGGGTCGGGGGCACGGGCAAAAACATTCAGTACTTC. It translates to CASRVGGTGKNIQYF. The variable domain in full, completed from reference TRBV2 and TRBJ2-4, reads EPEVTQTPSHQVTQMGQEVILRCVPISNHLYFYWYRQILGQKVEFLVSFYNNEISEKSEIFDDQFSVERPDGSNFTLKIRSTKLEDSAMYFCASRVGGTGKNIQYFGAGTRLSVL.

This clone was seen a single time. The CDR3 here is CAGGRGRSSYEQYF. The CDR3 nucleotides read TGTGCCGGAGGGCGGGGGCGCAGCTCCTACGAGCAGTACTTC. V gene TRBV28 combines with J gene TRBJ2-7; D might be TRBD2 (7 bases). The germline gives CDR1 MDHEN, CDR2 SYDVKM. The V end lost 11 bases, the J end lost 0 bases, and 17 bases lay between the germline ends. CDR3 length equals 14 residues.

The gene calls are TRBV6-6 and TRBJ1-1, with D uncertain. Germline V lookup: CDR1 MNHNY, CDR2 SVGAGI (reference sequence). V lost 0 bases, J lost 5 bases, and 10 bases lay in between. The CDR3 is made up of 14 amino acids. DNA for the CDR3: TGTGCCAGCAGTTACTCGATAAGGGTTACTGAAGCTTTCTTT. Translating it yields CASSYSIRVTEAFF.

In this sample, this clone turned up a few times. The chain employs TRBV9 and TRBJ2-1; D may be TRBD2 (6 bases). CDR1 SGDLS and CDR2 YYNGEE come from the germline V gene. The CDR3 has 13 amino acids. V was cut by 7 bases and J by 6 bases, with 14 bases left in between. The CDR3 nucleotides read TGTGCCAGCCAAACGATGGAGGGCAATGAGCAGTTCTTC. As protein: CASQTMEGNEQFF.

The gene calls are TRBV7-2 and TRBJ1-1; D ambiguous. Trimming pared 3 bases from V and 4 bases from J, leaving 6 bases between. The CDR3 contains 12 residues. Germline V gene lookup returns CDR1 SGHTA and CDR2 FQGNSA. The CDR3 DNA reads as TGTGCCAGCAGCTTTGATCCCACTGAAGCTTTCTTT. Translated: CASSFDPTEAFF.

This rearrangement joins TRBV4-3 to TRBJ1-2, with 12 bases lining up with TRBD1. Germline CDR1 LGHNA, CDR2 YSLEER. The CDR3 runs 17 residues. Trimming removed 2 bases from V and 8 bases from J; junction bases left unmatched: 12. Here the CDR3 reads CASSQPGPGQGAEGYTF. The CDR3 DNA reads as TGCGCCAGCAGCCAACCCGGGCCGGGACAGGGGGCGGAAGGCTACACCTTC.

A few counts support this clone. V is TRBV4-2 and J is TRBJ2-3, with 8 bases fitting TRBD2. After removal of 4 bases from V and 5 bases from J, the junction contained 11 bases not matched to a gene. Germline-derived CDR1 and CDR2 are LGHNA and YNFKEQ. The length of the CDR3 is 16 residues. CDR3 in DNA: TGTGCCAGCAGCCGCCTTAACGGGCGGGGGGAAGATACGCAGTATTTT. Translating it yields CASSRLNGRGEDTQYF.

The CDR3 sequence is CASSRQGRDTEAFF. Here the CDR3 DNA reads TGTGCCAGCAGCCGACAGGGTCGAGACACTGAAGCTTTCTTT. The rearrangement links TRBV7-3 to TRBJ1-1; 7 nucleotides agree with TRBD1. The germline gives CDR1 SGHTA, CDR2 FQGTGA. The junction had 6 bases not matched to a gene; V was cut back by 5 bases and J by 3 bases. The CDR3 has 14 residues.

The CDR3: CAIFSGGNYEQYF. The CDR3 DNA reads TGTGCCATTTTCAGCGGGGGGAACTACGAGCAGTACTTC. The chain couples TRBV10-3 to TRBJ2-7; 9 positions match TRBD2. Germline-derived CDR1 and CDR2 are ENHRY and SYGVKD. This CDR3 spans 13 amino acids. Losses at the gene ends were 9 bases for V and 3 bases for J; bases not matched to a gene: 6.

This chain connects TRBV29-1 to TRBJ2-2; 12 bases are a match to TRBD2. CDR1 and CDR2 from the germline V gene are SQVTM and ANQGSEA. V trimming: 3 bases; J trimming: 5 bases; junction bases outside the gene matches: 13. The CDR3 is 18 residues long. The CDR3 DNA is TGCAGCGTTGATCGACTAGCGGGGGTGAAACAATGGACCGGGGAGCTGTTTTTT. Its protein is CSVDRLAGVKQWTGELFF.